These T cell receptor beta chains were read from a single sample in a study of a mutant IDH1 vaccine in newly diagnosed glioma. Sequencing used immunoSEQ multiplex PCR; TCRdb keeps in-frame clones, though not all of them. Of over 50,000 clones in the sample, roughly four fifths were seen once. Antigens for these TCRs are unknown. Specimen: PBMCs, collected from a glioma patient whose treatment included an IDH1 peptide vaccine. All receptors derive from a man aged 25 to 40 with glioma. Both conserved end residues are part of each CDR3. The D gene is left open where the match is weak. Only some rows state a clone size, as once, few, many or a class for expanded clones.

abundance	v_gene	d_gene	j_gene	CDR3aa	CDR3nt
NA	TRBV9	NA	TRBJ1-3	CASSVEGAGNTIYF	TGTGCCAGCAGCGTAGAGGGGGCTGGAAACACCATATATTTT
NA	TRBV6-5	NA	TRBJ1-5	CASSPRGRGQPQHF	TGTGCCAGCAGTCCCCGCGGGCGAGGACAGCCCCAGCATTTT
few	TRBV6-5	NA	TRBJ1-5	CASSRTRGGNQPQHF	TGTGCCAGCAGTCGAACACGAGGGGGCAATCAGCCCCAGCATTTT
NA	TRBV6-1	NA	TRBJ1-3	CASSEFLTPFRGTIYF	TGTGCCAGCAGTGAATTTTTGACACCTTTCCGGGGCACCATATATTTT
NA	TRBV4-1	TRBD1	TRBJ2-1	CASSQPPLVYSQDRERNEQFF	TGCGCCAGCAGCCAACCACCGCTCGTATACTCCCAGGACAGGGAACGCAATGAGCAGTTCTTC
NA	TRBV5-4	TRBD1	TRBJ2-2	CASSFSALTGATGELFF	TGTGCCAGCAGCTTTTCCGCCTTGACAGGGGCAACCGGGGAGCTGTTTTTT
NA	TRBV19	TRBD1	TRBJ2-7	CASRQGSSYEQYF	TGTGCCAGTAGACAGGGGAGCTCCTACGAGCAGTACTTC
NA	TRBV7-2	TRBD1	TRBJ1-5	CASSPGTGSRSNQPQHF	TGTGCCAGCAGCCCCGGGACAGGGAGTCGGAGCAATCAGCCCCAGCATTTT
NA	TRBV18	NA	TRBJ1-5	CASSPNRVDQPQHF	TGTGCCAGCTCCCCCAACAGGGTCGATCAGCCCCAGCATTTT
NA	TRBV7-2	TRBD1	TRBJ1-6	CASSSPGQEVPLHF	TGTGCCAGCAGCTCTCCGGGACAGGAGGTACCCCTCCACTTT
few	TRBV5-1	NA	TRBJ1-6	CASSLGPGESNSPLHF	TGCGCCAGCAGCTTGGGTCCGGGGGAGAGTAATTCACCCCTCCACTTT
NA	TRBV18	NA	TRBJ2-5	CASATRQQETQYF	TGTGCCAGCGCCACGCGGCAGCAAGAGACCCAGTACTTC
NA	TRBV27	NA	TRBJ2-3	CASSPTEGGADTQYF	TGTGCCAGCAGCCCCACGGAAGGAGGGGCAGATACGCAGTATTTT
NA	TRBV7-2	NA	TRBJ2-1	CASSRRAGTTGYNEQFF	TGTGCCAGCAGCCGTAGGGCCGGGACGACCGGATACAATGAGCAGTTCTTC
NA	TRBV18	TRBD1	TRBJ1-1	CASSPTGGKNTEAFF	TGTGCCAGCTCACCCACAGGGGGCAAGAACACTGAAGCTTTCTTT
NA	TRBV7-9	NA	TRBJ1-1	CASSRTARAFF	TGTGCCAGCAGCCGGACAGCCCGAGCTTTCTTT
few	TRBV11-3	NA	TRBJ1-1	CASSLTRNTEAFF	TGTGCCAGCAGCTTGACACGGAACACTGAAGCTTTCTTT
NA	TRBV9	NA	TRBJ2-1	CASSQGVNEQFF	TGTGCCAGCAGCCAAGGAGTTAATGAGCAGTTCTTC
NA	TRBV13	TRBD1	TRBJ2-5	CASSSGQGMETQYF	TGTGCCAGCAGCTCGGGACAGGGAATGGAGACCCAGTACTTC
NA	TRBV2	NA	TRBJ2-4	CASSAFSGKLGNIQYF	TGTGCCAGCAGTGCGTTTTCAGGGAAGCTAGGAAACATTCAGTACTTC
NA	TRBV6-6	TRBD1	TRBJ2-1	CASRPQGAGSPNEQFF	TGTGCCAGCAGGCCCCAGGGGGCGGGATCCCCCAATGAGCAGTTCTTC
NA	TRBV11-2	TRBD1	TRBJ1-2	CASSPSGRGRDGYTF	TGTGCCAGCAGTCCAAGCGGCAGGGGGCGCGATGGCTACACCTTC
once	TRBV27	NA	TRBJ2-3	CASSLGRTTDTQYF	TGTGCCAGCAGTTTGGGACGTACCACAGATACGCAGTATTTT
NA	TRBV5-1	NA	TRBJ1-1	CASSLGQFESRTEAFF	TGCGCCAGCAGCTTGGGACAGTTCGAGTCCCGCACTGAAGCTTTCTTT
few	TRBV19	TRBD1	TRBJ1-5	CASSIFPGQGNQPQHF	TGTGCCAGTAGTATTTTCCCGGGACAGGGGAATCAGCCCCAGCATTTT
NA	TRBV4-2	NA	TRBJ1-2	CASSQDLWSGDYGYTF	TGTGCCAGCAGCCAAGATCTTTGGTCGGGGGACTATGGCTACACCTTC
NA	TRBV18	TRBD1	TRBJ2-6	CATGQGNSGANVLTF	TGTGCCACCGGACAGGGGAACTCTGGGGCCAACGTCCTGACTTTC
NA	TRBV6-5	TRBD1	TRBJ2-7	CASRKIGQGRYEQYF	TGTGCCAGCAGAAAGATTGGACAGGGTCGCTACGAGCAGTACTTC
once	TRBV2	NA	TRBJ2-3	CASSAPGLSTDTQYF	TGTGCCAGCAGCGCCCCGGGACTGAGCACAGATACGCAGTATTTT
NA	TRBV6-4	NA	TRBJ1-6	CASSETGAYNSPLHF	TGTGCCAGCAGTGAGACCGGGGCTTATAATTCACCCCTCCACTTT
NA	TRBV5-1	TRBD2	TRBJ2-3	CASSQALAGGSDTQYF	TGCGCCAGCAGCCAGGCCTTAGCGGGGGGTTCGGATACGCAGTATTTT
NA	TRBV10-3	TRBD2	TRBJ2-1	CATSGSGAIPHEQFF	TGTGCCACCTCAGGCAGCGGGGCGATCCCCCATGAGCAGTTCTTC
NA	TRBV7-8	TRBD2	TRBJ2-1	CASSPYGAGAYNEQFF	TGTGCCAGCAGCCCCTATGGAGCGGGGGCCTACAATGAGCAGTTCTTC
NA	TRBV7-2	NA	TRBJ2-3	CASSPTEANTQYF	TGTGCCAGCAGCCCCACCGAGGCAAATACGCAGTATTTT
NA	TRBV2	NA	TRBJ1-1	CASSEARAGNQYEAFF	TGTGCCAGCAGTGAAGCGAGGGCAGGGAATCAATATGAAGCTTTCTTT
NA	TRBV19	NA	TRBJ1-4	CASSIPEGKLFF	TGTGCCAGTAGTATCCCAGAGGGAAAACTGTTTTTT
once	TRBV15	NA	TRBJ2-7	CATSSSGHSYEQYF	TGTGCCACCAGCAGTTCAGGGCACTCCTACGAGCAGTACTTC
NA	TRBV18	NA	TRBJ1-1	CASSPQILAFF	TGTGCCAGCTCACCCCAGATATTGGCTTTCTTT
NA	TRBV28	NA	TRBJ2-1	CASSLGGAYYNAQFF	TGTGCCAGCAGTTTAGGCGGCGCTTACTACAATGCGCAGTTCTTC
NA	TRBV28	NA	TRBJ2-2	CASSNFGSLIGELFF	TGTGCCAGCAGTAATTTCGGCAGCCTGATCGGGGAGCTGTTTTTT
few	TRBV5-5	NA	TRBJ1-5	CASSLAPGGVNQPQHF	TGTGCCAGCAGCTTGGCCCCCGGAGGGGTGAATCAGCCCCAGCATTTT
NA	TRBV18	NA	TRBJ1-1	CASSPLQGTEAFF	TGTGCCAGCTCACCATTACAGGGCACTGAAGCTTTCTTT
NA	TRBV15	TRBD1	TRBJ1-1	CATSRGQGAGTEAFF	TGTGCCACCAGCAGAGGACAGGGGGCCGGCACTGAAGCTTTCTTT
NA	TRBV10-2	NA	TRBJ1-5	CASSVVSPGDQPQHF	TGCGCCAGCAGTGTGGTTTCCCCGGGCGATCAGCCCCAGCATTTT
NA	TRBV7-2	NA	TRBJ1-1	CASSSTGEAFF	TGTGCCAGCAGTTCCACAGGGGAAGCTTTCTTT
once	TRBV30	TRBD2	TRBJ2-1	CAWAKQGLRGAGEQFF	TGTGCCTGGGCTAAACAGGGTCTGCGGGGGGCGGGTGAGCAGTTCTTC
few	TRBV9	NA	TRBJ1-2	CASSVAAGDYGYTF	TGTGCCAGCAGCGTAGCCGCAGGGGACTATGGCTACACCTTC
NA	TRBV27	TRBD1	TRBJ2-5	CASGTTGRETQYF	TGTGCCAGCGGGACGACAGGGCGAGAGACCCAGTACTTC
NA	TRBV18	NA	TRBJ1-1	CASSLDPNTEAFF	TGTGCCAGCTCACTCGATCCGAACACTGAAGCTTTCTTT
NA	TRBV2	TRBD2	TRBJ2-1	CASSAEERGAGNEQFF	TGTGCCAGCAGTGCAGAAGAGCGGGGTGCGGGGAATGAGCAGTTCTTC
once	TRBV7-6	TRBD1	TRBJ1-6	CASSTRGTADNSPLHF	TGTGCCAGCAGCACTCGAGGGACAGCAGATAATTCACCCCTCCACTTT
few	TRBV2	NA	TRBJ1-5	CASTKRSGSNQPQHF	TGTGCCAGCACTAAGAGGTCTGGAAGCAATCAGCCCCAGCATTTT
NA	TRBV2	NA	TRBJ1-2	CASSWSLVDYGYTF	TGTGCCAGCAGTTGGTCCCTGGTAGACTATGGCTACACCTTC
NA	TRBV10-2	NA	TRBJ2-2	CASSETPYPPGELFF	TGCGCCAGCAGTGAGACCCCATACCCCCCCGGGGAGCTGTTTTTT
NA	TRBV6-4	TRBD1	TRBJ2-2	CASGTGDTGELFF	TGTGCCAGCGGGACAGGGGACACCGGGGAGCTGTTTTTT
few	TRBV19	NA	TRBJ1-4	CASSSAAAGSNEKLFF	TGTGCCAGTAGTTCGGCAGCAGCAGGGTCTAATGAAAAACTGTTTTTT